This is a list of T cell receptor beta chains from one sample in a study of shared clonotypes between healthy human individuals. The data were produced by immunoSEQ multiplex PCR, yet TCRdb's version contains in-frame clones alone and is incomplete. The sample holds about 1.1 million clones, around three quarters seen once. What was sequenced was memory CD4+ T cells from PBMCs. Receptor source: a man aged 18-30 years in good health. Some clones in this sample may be carry-over from other donors' samples. Each CDR3 is given with its conserved first and last residue. The order of the fields is CDR3 DNA, CDR3 protein, CDR3 length, D gene, V gene, J gene, clone size. The D gene is left open where the match is weak. The size field is filled for only some rows; it gives once, few, many or a size class.

DNA: TGTGCCTGGAGTCTCGGCGGGAGCGTCTACGAGCAGTACTTC
CDR3: CAWSLGGSVYEQYF
length: 14
D: TRBD2
V: TRBV30
J: TRBJ2-7
size: NA

DNA: TGTGCCAGCAGCTCAGGGGCCTCGAACACCGGGGAGCTGTTTTTT
CDR3: CASSSGASNTGELFF
length: 15
D: NA
V: TRBV5-4
J: TRBJ2-2
size: NA

DNA: TGTGCCACCAGAAGGGGGGCCTTCTCTGGAAACACCATATATTTT
CDR3: CATRRGAFSGNTIYF
length: 15
D: NA
V: TRBV11-2
J: TRBJ1-3
size: NA

DNA: TGTGCCAGCAGCCGGATGGGACAGGGATATGGGGGCGAGCAGTTCTTC
CDR3: CASSRMGQGYGGEQFF
length: 16
D: TRBD1
V: TRBV11-1
J: TRBJ2-1
size: once

DNA: TGTGCCAGCAGTGAAGTACAGGGACCTGTTGGGGGTCAGCCCCAGCATTTT
CDR3: CASSEVQGPVGGQPQHF
length: 17
D: NA
V: TRBV2
J: TRBJ1-5
size: NA

DNA: TGTGCCAGCAGGACACTAGTTGCCGATACGCAGTATTTT
CDR3: CASRTLVADTQYF
length: 13
D: NA
V: TRBV5-6
J: TRBJ2-3
size: NA

DNA: TGCAGTGCTGTCCCCACTCATGAGCAGTTCTTC
CDR3: CSAVPTHEQFF
length: 11
D: NA
V: TRBV20-1
J: TRBJ2-1
size: NA

DNA: TGTGCCAGCAGTGAATATTTGGGGAAGGGAACCGGGGAGCTGTTTTTT
CDR3: CASSEYLGKGTGELFF
length: 16
D: NA
V: TRBV25-1
J: TRBJ2-2
size: NA

DNA: TGCAGTGCTAGGGCCCCCGAGACCCAGTACTTC
CDR3: CSARAPETQYF
length: 11
D: NA
V: TRBV20-1
J: TRBJ2-5
size: NA

DNA: TGCGCCAGCAGCCAGGACACTATGAACACTGAAGCTTTCTTT
CDR3: CASSQDTMNTEAFF
length: 14
D: NA
V: TRBV5-1
J: TRBJ1-1
size: NA

DNA: TGTGCCAGCAGTTCGGTGTCCCGGCAGGGAAACACCATATATTTT
CDR3: CASSSVSRQGNTIYF
length: 15
D: NA
V: TRBV28
J: TRBJ1-3
size: NA

DNA: TGTGCCAGCAGTTTATCGGCCCAGGGTACAAACATTCAGTACTTC
CDR3: CASSLSAQGTNIQYF
length: 15
D: NA
V: TRBV27
J: TRBJ2-4
size: NA

DNA: TGCGCCAGCAGCTTGGGGGCCGCCTACGAGCAGTACTTC
CDR3: CASSLGAAYEQYF
length: 13
D: NA
V: TRBV5-1
J: TRBJ2-7
size: NA

DNA: TGTGCCAGCAGTTCGACACAGGGTTGGTCCTCCTACAATGAGCAGTTCTTC
CDR3: CASSSTQGWSSYNEQFF
length: 17
D: NA
V: TRBV28
J: TRBJ2-1
size: few

DNA: TGCGCCAGCAGCCCCTCTATAGCGGGGGGCACAGATACGCAGTATTTT
CDR3: CASSPSIAGGTDTQYF
length: 16
D: TRBD2
V: TRBV5-1
J: TRBJ2-3
size: few

DNA: TGTGCCAGCACCGTTGGCGGGAGCTCCTACAATGAGCAGTTCTTC
CDR3: CASTVGGSSYNEQFF
length: 15
D: TRBD2
V: TRBV9
J: TRBJ2-1
size: NA

DNA: TGTGCCAGTAGTATCTGGGAGGGGATCCGTGCAACTAATGAAAAACTGTTTTTT
CDR3: CASSIWEGIRATNEKLFF
length: 18
D: NA
V: TRBV19
J: TRBJ1-4
size: NA

DNA: TGTGCCAGCAGTCCCGCGGGGGGAACTGAAGCTTTCTTT
CDR3: CASSPAGGTEAFF
length: 13
D: NA
V: TRBV6-5
J: TRBJ1-1
size: NA

DNA: TGTGCCAGTAGTAACTCCCTCGGCACCGGGGAGCTGTTTTTT
CDR3: CASSNSLGTGELFF
length: 14
D: NA
V: TRBV19
J: TRBJ2-2
size: once

DNA: TGCGCCAGCAGCCAAGATAGATTCGGCGGAACTCAACGGTCAGATACGCAGTATTTT
CDR3: CASSQDRFGGTQRSDTQYF
length: 19
D: NA
V: TRBV4-1
J: TRBJ2-3
size: once

DNA: TGTGCCAGCAGTTACGGGGGGGCCGTGTCTGAAGCTTTCTTT
CDR3: CASSYGGAVSEAFF
length: 14
D: NA
V: TRBV6-6
J: TRBJ1-1
size: NA

DNA: TGTGCCAGCAGCTTGGAAGGTGGGGCCCCGGGGGGCTACGAGCAGTACTTC
CDR3: CASSLEGGAPGGYEQYF
length: 17
D: TRBD2
V: TRBV5-4
J: TRBJ2-7
size: many

DNA: TGTGCCAGCAGTTACTCGGCAGGCCAGGGAATTCCACAGTACTTC
CDR3: CASSYSAGQGIPQYF
length: 15
D: NA
V: TRBV6-5
J: TRBJ2-7
size: NA

DNA: TGTGCCAGAAGCTTGATCGGCTTCAATCAGCCCCAGCATTTT
CDR3: CARSLIGFNQPQHF
length: 14
D: NA
V: TRBV5-3
J: TRBJ1-5
size: NA

DNA: TGTGCCAGCAGCTTTTCAGGGTTATACGAGCAGTACTTC
CDR3: CASSFSGLYEQYF
length: 13
D: NA
V: TRBV11-1
J: TRBJ2-7
size: NA

DNA: TGTGCCAGTAGTACGCCGGGACTCCTAAATGAGCAGTTCTTC
CDR3: CASSTPGLLNEQFF
length: 14
D: NA
V: TRBV19
J: TRBJ2-1
size: few

DNA: TGTGCCAGCCGGGGACAGGGCACAGATACGCAGTATTTT
CDR3: CASRGQGTDTQYF
length: 13
D: TRBD1
V: TRBV19
J: TRBJ2-3
size: NA

DNA: TGCGCCAGCAGCGGGACTAGCGGGGTGCTCACCGGGGAGCTGTTTTTT
CDR3: CASSGTSGVLTGELFF
length: 16
D: TRBD2
V: TRBV10-1
J: TRBJ2-2
size: NA

DNA: TGTGCCAGCAGTTACCGACGGACAGGGACCTACAATGAGCAGTTCTTC
CDR3: CASSYRRTGTYNEQFF
length: 16
D: TRBD1
V: TRBV6-6
J: TRBJ2-1
size: few

DNA: TGTGCCAGCAGTTGGGGCGCAGGGGCCTACGAGCAGTACTTC
CDR3: CASSWGAGAYEQYF
length: 14
D: NA
V: TRBV27
J: TRBJ2-7
size: NA

DNA: TGTGCCAGCAGCCCCCTATCCGGGACAGGTTATGGTGGGCAGTACTTC
CDR3: CASSPLSGTGYGGQYF
length: 16
D: TRBD1
V: TRBV5-4
J: TRBJ2-7
size: NA

DNA: TGCGCCAGCAGCCAAGAGTTTAGCGGGAAGCAGTACTTC
CDR3: CASSQEFSGKQYF
length: 13
D: TRBD2
V: TRBV4-3
J: TRBJ2-7
size: NA

DNA: TGTGCCAGCAGCCCCCACGACTCATGGGAGACCCAGTACTTC
CDR3: CASSPHDSWETQYF
length: 14
D: NA
V: TRBV9
J: TRBJ2-5
size: NA

DNA: TGTGCCAGCAGCCGAGCGGCCGCTTCGAACACTGAAGCTTTCTTT
CDR3: CASSRAAASNTEAFF
length: 15
D: NA
V: TRBV7-9
J: TRBJ1-1
size: NA

DNA: TGTGCCAGCAGCCCCTCGGATTGGACAGGGGGTTACGAGCAGTACTTC
CDR3: CASSPSDWTGGYEQYF
length: 16
D: TRBD1
V: TRBV7-3
J: TRBJ2-7
size: few

DNA: TGCGCCAGCAGCCAAGAACCGGGTCGGACGGGGGGGGAATCCTACGAGCAGTACTTC
CDR3: CASSQEPGRTGGESYEQYF
length: 19
D: TRBD2
V: TRBV4-3
J: TRBJ2-7
size: NA

DNA: TGCGCCAGCAGCGGCAAGGGGGCCGGACATCCCTCAGATACGCAGTATTTT
CDR3: CASSGKGAGHPSDTQYF
length: 17
D: TRBD1
V: TRBV4-1
J: TRBJ2-3
size: NA

DNA: TGTGCCAGCTCACGGGACCCGAACACTGAAGCTTTCTTT
CDR3: CASSRDPNTEAFF
length: 13
D: NA
V: TRBV18
J: TRBJ1-1
size: NA

DNA: TGCGCCAGCAGCCAAGACCTCCCTCAACCCCAAGCTTTCTTT
CDR3: CASSQDLPQPQAFF
length: 14
D: NA
V: TRBV4-1
J: TRBJ1-1
size: NA

DNA: TGTGCCAGTCCCCATTATGGGGGCAGGGAGGGAAAACTGTTTTTT
CDR3: CASPHYGGREGKLFF
length: 15
D: NA
V: TRBV28
J: TRBJ1-4
size: few

DNA: TGCGCCAGCAGCTTGGTAGGGCCGCGCGAGGGTGAGCAGTTCTTC
CDR3: CASSLVGPREGEQFF
length: 15
D: NA
V: TRBV5-1
J: TRBJ2-1
size: NA

DNA: TGTGCCAGCAGGGACGAGCACAGGGCGGACTACGAGCAGTACTTC
CDR3: CASRDEHRADYEQYF
length: 15
D: NA
V: TRBV25-1
J: TRBJ2-7
size: NA

DNA: TGTGCCAGCAGTTTAGATACAGGGGGCGGGGGCTTT
CDR3: CASSLDTGGGGF
length: 12
D: TRBD1
V: TRBV28
J: TRBJ1-1
size: NA

DNA: TGTGCCAGCAGTGACACTAGCGCCAGGGGTGAGCAGTACTTC
CDR3: CASSDTSARGEQYF
length: 14
D: NA
V: TRBV25-1
J: TRBJ2-7
size: NA

DNA: TGTGCCAGCAGCTTATCGGGCTCTAACGCTGAAGCTTTCTTT
CDR3: CASSLSGSNAEAFF
length: 14
D: NA
V: TRBV7-2
J: TRBJ1-1
size: NA

DNA: TGCAGCGTTGGGAGCGGGAGCGGTTACGAGCAGTACTTC
CDR3: CSVGSGSGYEQYF
length: 13
D: TRBD2
V: TRBV29-1
J: TRBJ2-7
size: NA

DNA: TGTGCATCTAGGGTAGCGGGACTCGAAGATACGCAGTATTTT
CDR3: CASRVAGLEDTQYF
length: 14
D: TRBD2
V: TRBV28
J: TRBJ2-3
size: few